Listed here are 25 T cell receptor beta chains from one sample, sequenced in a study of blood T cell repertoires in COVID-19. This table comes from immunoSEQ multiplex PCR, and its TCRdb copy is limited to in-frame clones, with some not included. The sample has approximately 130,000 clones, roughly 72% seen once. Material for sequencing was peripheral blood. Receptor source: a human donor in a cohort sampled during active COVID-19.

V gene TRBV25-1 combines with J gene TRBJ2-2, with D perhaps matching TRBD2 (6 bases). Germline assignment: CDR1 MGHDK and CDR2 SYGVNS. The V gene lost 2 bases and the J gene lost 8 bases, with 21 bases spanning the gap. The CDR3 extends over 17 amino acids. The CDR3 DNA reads TGTGCCAGCAGTGAACCTGACCTAGGAGGGTTCAGTGGGGAGCTGTTTTTT. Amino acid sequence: CASSEPDLGGFSGELFF.

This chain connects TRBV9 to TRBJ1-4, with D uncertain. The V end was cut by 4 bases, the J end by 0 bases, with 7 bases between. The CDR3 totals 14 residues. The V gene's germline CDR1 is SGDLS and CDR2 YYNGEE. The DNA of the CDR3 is TGTGCCAGCAGCCCCGGGACAACTAATGAAAAACTGTTTTTT. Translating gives CASSPGTTNEKLFF.

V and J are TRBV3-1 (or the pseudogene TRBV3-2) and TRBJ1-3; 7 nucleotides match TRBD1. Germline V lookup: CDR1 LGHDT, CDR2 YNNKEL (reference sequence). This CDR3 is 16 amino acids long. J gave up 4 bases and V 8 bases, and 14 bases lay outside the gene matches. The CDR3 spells CASQEQGPSHGNTIYF. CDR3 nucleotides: TGTGCCAGCCAGGAACAGGGGCCGTCACACGGAAACACCATATATTTT.

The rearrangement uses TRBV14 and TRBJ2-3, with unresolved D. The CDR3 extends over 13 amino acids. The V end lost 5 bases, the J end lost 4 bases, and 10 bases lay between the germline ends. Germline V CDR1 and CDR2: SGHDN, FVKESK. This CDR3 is CASSFLHPDTQYF. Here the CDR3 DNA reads TGTGCCAGCAGCTTCTTACATCCAGATACGCAGTATTTT.

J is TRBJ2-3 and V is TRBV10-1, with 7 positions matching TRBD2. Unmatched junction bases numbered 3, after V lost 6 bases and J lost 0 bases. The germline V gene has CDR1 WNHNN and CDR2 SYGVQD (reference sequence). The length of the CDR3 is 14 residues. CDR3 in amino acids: CASSTGGSTDTQYF. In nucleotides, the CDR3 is TGCGCCAGCAGCACCGGGGGGAGCACAGATACGCAGTATTTT.

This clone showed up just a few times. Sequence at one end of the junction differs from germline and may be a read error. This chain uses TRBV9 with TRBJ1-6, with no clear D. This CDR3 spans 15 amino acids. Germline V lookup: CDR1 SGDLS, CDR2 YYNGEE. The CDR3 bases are TGTGCCAGCAGCGTAGATGAGGGATGGTATTCTCCCCTCCACTTT. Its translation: CASSVDEGWYSPLHF.

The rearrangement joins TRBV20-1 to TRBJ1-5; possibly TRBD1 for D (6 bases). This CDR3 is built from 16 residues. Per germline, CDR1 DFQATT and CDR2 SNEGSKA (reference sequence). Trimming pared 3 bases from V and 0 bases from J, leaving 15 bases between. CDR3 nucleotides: TGCAGTGCTAGTCTCCGGGACACCCGTAGCAATCAGCCCCAGCATTTT. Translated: CSASLRDTRSNQPQHF.

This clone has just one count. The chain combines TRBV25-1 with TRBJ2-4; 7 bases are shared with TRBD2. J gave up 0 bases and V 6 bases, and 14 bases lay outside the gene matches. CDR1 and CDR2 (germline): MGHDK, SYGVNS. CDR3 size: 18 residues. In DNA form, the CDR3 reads TGTGCCAGCAGCCCCGGGAGGTGGGCAGGTCTAGCCAAAAACATTCAGTACTTC. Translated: CASSPGRWAGLAKNIQYF.

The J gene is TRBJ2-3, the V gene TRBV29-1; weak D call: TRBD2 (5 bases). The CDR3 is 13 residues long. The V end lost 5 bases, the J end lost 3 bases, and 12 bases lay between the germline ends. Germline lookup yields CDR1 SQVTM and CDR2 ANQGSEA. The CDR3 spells CSVTTSATDTQYF. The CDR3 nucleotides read TGCAGCGTTACAACTAGTGCGACAGATACGCAGTATTTT.

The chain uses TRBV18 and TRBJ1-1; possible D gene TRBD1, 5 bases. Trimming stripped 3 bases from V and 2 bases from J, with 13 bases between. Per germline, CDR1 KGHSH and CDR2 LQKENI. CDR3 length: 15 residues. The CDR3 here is CASSPRGGDNTEAFF. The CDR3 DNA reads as TGTGCCAGCTCACCTCGCGGAGGGGATAACACTGAAGCTTTCTTT.

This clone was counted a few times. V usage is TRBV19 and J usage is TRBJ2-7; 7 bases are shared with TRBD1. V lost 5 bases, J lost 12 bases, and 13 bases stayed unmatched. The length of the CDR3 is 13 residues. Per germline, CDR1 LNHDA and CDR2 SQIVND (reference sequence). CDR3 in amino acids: CASSSSPGTVLYF. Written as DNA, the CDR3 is TGTGCCAGTAGTTCCTCCCCCGGGACAGTCCTGTACTTC.

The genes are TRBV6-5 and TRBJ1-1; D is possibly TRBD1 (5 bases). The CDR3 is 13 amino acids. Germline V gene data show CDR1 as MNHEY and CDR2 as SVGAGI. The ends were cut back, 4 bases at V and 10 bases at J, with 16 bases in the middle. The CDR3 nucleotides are TGTGCCAGCAGTTCCCCTACCGGGACTCTAGCTTTCTTT. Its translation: CASSSPTGTLAFF.

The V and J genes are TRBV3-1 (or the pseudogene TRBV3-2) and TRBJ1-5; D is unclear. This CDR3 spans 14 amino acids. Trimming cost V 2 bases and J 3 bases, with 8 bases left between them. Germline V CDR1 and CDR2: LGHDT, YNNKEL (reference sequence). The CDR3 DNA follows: TGTGCCAGCAGCCAATCTGACACCAATCAGCCCCAGCATTTT. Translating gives CASSQSDTNQPQHF.

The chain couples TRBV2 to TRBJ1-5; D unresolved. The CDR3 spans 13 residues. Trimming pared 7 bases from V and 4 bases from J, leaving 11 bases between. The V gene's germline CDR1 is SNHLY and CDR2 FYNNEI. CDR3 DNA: TGTGCCAGCATCCTGTCTTTAAATCAGCCCCAGCATTTT. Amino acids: CASILSLNQPQHF.

The CDR3 DNA is TGTGCCAGCAGTTTTTTCCCCGGGTCCTTCAATCAGCCCCAGCATTTT. Translation gives CASSFFPGSFNQPQHF. V and J are TRBV6-6 and TRBJ1-5, with D uncertain. In germline, CDR1 is MNHNY, CDR2 SVGAGI (reference sequence). CDR3 length equals 16 residues. Trimming pared 4 bases from V and 3 bases from J, leaving 16 bases between.

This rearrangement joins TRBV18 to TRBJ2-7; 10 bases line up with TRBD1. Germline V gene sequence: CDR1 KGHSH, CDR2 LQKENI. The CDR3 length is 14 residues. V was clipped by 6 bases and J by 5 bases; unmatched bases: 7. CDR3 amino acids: CASSTGTGVHEQYF. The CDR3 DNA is TGTGCCAGCTCGACCGGGACAGGGGTCCACGAGCAGTACTTC.

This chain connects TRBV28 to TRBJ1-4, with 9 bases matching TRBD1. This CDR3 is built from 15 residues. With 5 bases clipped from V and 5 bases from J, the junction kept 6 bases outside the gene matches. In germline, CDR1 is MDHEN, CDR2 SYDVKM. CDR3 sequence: CASSLSGTGNEKLFF. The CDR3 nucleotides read TGTGCCAGCAGTCTATCCGGGACAGGGAATGAAAAACTGTTTTTT.

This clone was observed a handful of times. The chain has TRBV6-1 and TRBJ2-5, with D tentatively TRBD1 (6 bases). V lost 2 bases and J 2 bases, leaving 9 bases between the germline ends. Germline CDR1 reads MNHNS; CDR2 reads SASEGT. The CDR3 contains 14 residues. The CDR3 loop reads CASSEPGVQETQYF. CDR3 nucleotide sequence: TGTGCCAGCAGTGAACCAGGGGTGCAAGAGACCCAGTACTTC.

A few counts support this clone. DNA of the CDR3: TGTGCCAGCAGCTTTAGCGGGGGCACCGGGGAGCTGTTTTTT. As protein: CASSFSGGTGELFF. V gene TRBV7-3 combines with J gene TRBJ2-2; 9 positions match TRBD2. The CDR3 covers 14 residues. Germline V gene sequence: CDR1 SGHTA, CDR2 FQGTGA. Trimming cost V 3 bases and J 4 bases; bases outside gene matches: 0.

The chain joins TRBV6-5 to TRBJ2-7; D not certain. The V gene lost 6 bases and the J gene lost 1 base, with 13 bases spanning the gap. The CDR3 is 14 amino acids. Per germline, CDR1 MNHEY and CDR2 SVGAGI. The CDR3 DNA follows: TGTGCCAGCAGCCCCGACTTGATATCCTACGAGCAGTACTTC. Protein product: CASSPDLISYEQYF.

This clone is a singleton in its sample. The CDR3 loop is CASSLYQGPYGYTF. For the CDR3, the DNA is TGCGCCAGCAGCTTGTATCAGGGCCCGTATGGCTACACCTTC. The chain links TRBV5-1 to TRBJ1-2; TRBD1 is a possible D gene (5 bases). Trimming stripped 1 base from V and 5 bases from J, with 12 bases between. Looked up from germline, CDR1 is SGHRS and CDR2 is YFSETQ. This CDR3 contains 14 residues.

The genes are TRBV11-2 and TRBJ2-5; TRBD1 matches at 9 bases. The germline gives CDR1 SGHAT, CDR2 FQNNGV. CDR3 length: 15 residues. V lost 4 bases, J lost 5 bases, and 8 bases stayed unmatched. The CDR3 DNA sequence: TGTGCCAGCAGCTCCCGACAGGGGGGGGCGGAGACCCAGTACTTC. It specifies CASSSRQGGAETQYF.

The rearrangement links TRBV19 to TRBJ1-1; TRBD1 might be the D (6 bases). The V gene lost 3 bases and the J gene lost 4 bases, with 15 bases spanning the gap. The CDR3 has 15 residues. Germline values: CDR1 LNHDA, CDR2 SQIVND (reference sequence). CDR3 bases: TGTGCCAGTAGTATTGCTTGGGGGCAGGGCACTGAAGCTTTCTTT. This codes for CASSIAWGQGTEAFF.

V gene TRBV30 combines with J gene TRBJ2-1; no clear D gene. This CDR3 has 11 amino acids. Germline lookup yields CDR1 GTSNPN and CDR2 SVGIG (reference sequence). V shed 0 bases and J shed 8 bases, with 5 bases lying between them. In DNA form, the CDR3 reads TGTGCCTGGAGTGTAAGCCATGAGCAGTTCTTC. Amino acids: CAWSVSHEQFF.

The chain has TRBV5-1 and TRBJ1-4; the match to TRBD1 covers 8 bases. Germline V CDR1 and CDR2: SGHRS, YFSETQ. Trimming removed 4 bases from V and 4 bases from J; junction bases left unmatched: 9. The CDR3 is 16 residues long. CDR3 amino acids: CASSPGGTGHNEKLFF. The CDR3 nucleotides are TGCGCCAGCAGCCCCGGGGGGACAGGCCATAATGAAAAACTGTTTTTT.